A single sample gave rise to the 25 T cell receptor beta chains below, sequenced in a study of blood T cell repertoires in COVID-19. Produced via immunoSEQ multiplex PCR; TCRdb's table is partial and in-frame only. The sample has hundreds of thousands of clones, about 85% seen once. Sample: peripheral blood. The receptors were gathered from a woman aged 18-35 years who had recovered from COVID-19.

J is TRBJ2-5 and V is TRBV9; 11 bases align to TRBD2. The CDR3 runs 15 residues. V was clipped by 4 bases and J by 4 bases; unmatched bases: 6. Germline lookup yields CDR1 SGDLS and CDR2 YYNGEE. The CDR3 here is CASSTPLAGGETQYF. CDR3 bases: TGTGCCAGCAGCACCCCCCTAGCGGGAGGAGAGACCCAGTACTTC.

V is TRBV21-1 and J is TRBJ2-2; the DNA was not used to check the table's D call, TRBD1. TRBV21-1 is described as a pseudogene. The CDR3 is made up of 16 amino acids. CDR3 region: CASRRIRGQDTGELFF. CDR3 coding DNA: TGTGCCAGCAGGAGAATCAGGGGGCAGGACACCGGGGAGCTGTTTTTT.

The rearrangement uses TRBV29-1 and TRBJ2-7; D perhaps matches TRBD1 (6 bases). Germline CDR1 reads SQVTM; CDR2 reads ANQGSEA. The CDR3 runs to 11 residues. Trimming left V 6 bases short and J 1 base short, with 7 bases between. The CDR3 sequence is CSVDSSYEQYF. The CDR3 DNA reads as TGCAGCGTGGACAGTTCCTACGAGCAGTACTTC.

The chain uses TRBV7-9 and TRBJ2-1; 9 nucleotides agree with TRBD2. From germline, CDR1 is SEHNR and CDR2 FQNEAQ (reference sequence). V shed 7 bases, J shed 5 bases, and the junction held 3 bases outside the gene matches. CDR3 length: 13 amino acids. CDR3 region: CASKLAGNNEQFF. The CDR3 bases are TGTGCCAGCAAACTAGCGGGTAACAATGAGCAGTTCTTC.

The chain uses TRBV5-5 and TRBJ1-1; D not resolved. Germline CDR1 and CDR2: SGHKS and YYEKEE (reference sequence). Trimming stripped 2 bases from V and 6 bases from J, with 8 bases between. The CDR3 has 12 amino acids. The CDR3 sequence: CASSFPEPEAFF. Here the CDR3 DNA reads TGTGCCAGCAGCTTTCCCGAGCCTGAAGCTTTCTTT. Looking up the rest from reference TRBV5-5 and TRBJ1-1 gives the full variable domain: DAGVTQSPTHLIKTRGQQVTLRCSPISGHKSVSWYQQVLGQGPQFIFQYYEKEERGRGNFPDRFSARQFPNYSSELNVNALLLGDSALYLCASSFPEPEAFFGQGTRLTVV.

This rearrangement joins TRBV21-1 to TRBJ2-1; the table's D call of TRBD2 was not tested on the DNA. TRBV21-1 counts as a pseudogene. This CDR3 spans 16 amino acids. This chain's CDR3 is CASSKENFQSYNEQFF. DNA for the CDR3: TGTGCCAGCAGCAAAGAAAACTTCCAATCCTACAATGAGCAGTTCTTC.

This clone was detected only a few times. The chain couples TRBV30 to TRBJ1-2, with D uncertain. The CDR3 has 12 amino acids. CDR1 and CDR2 (germline): GTSNPN, SVGIG (reference sequence). V lost 7 bases to trimming and J lost 10 bases, with 19 bases between them. For the CDR3, the DNA is TGTGCCTCGACGCCCTGGGCAGCAGCCTACACCTTC. This translates into CASTPWAAAYTF.

CDR3 nucleotides: TGTGCCAGCCTACCTTCTGGTCAGGGCTACGAAAAACTGTTTTTT. Amino acids: CASLPSGQGYEKLFF. The V and J genes are TRBV2 and TRBJ1-4, with D tentatively TRBD1 (5 bases). This CDR3 is built from 15 residues. The V gene's germline CDR1 is SNHLY and CDR2 FYNNEI. V was cut by 8 bases and J by 8 bases, with 21 bases left in between.

The V call is TRBV6-5, the J call TRBJ1-5; a weak D match, TRBD1 (6 bases). V was shortened by 4 bases and J by 4 bases, with 14 bases between the two germline ends. This CDR3 spans 15 amino acids. The germline V gene encodes CDR1 MNHEY and CDR2 SVGAGI. CDR3 loop: CASSSVSQGNQPQHF. In DNA form, the CDR3 reads TGTGCCAGCAGTTCCGTATCACAGGGTAATCAGCCCCAGCATTTT.

V usage is TRBV5-4 and J usage is TRBJ2-6; D gene ambiguous. CDR1 is SGHNT, CDR2 YYREEE, per germline (reference sequence). The V and J ends lost 5 bases and 0 bases respectively, with 6 bases between them. This CDR3 has 14 amino acids. CDR3 sequence (DNA): TGTGCCAGCAGACGGGTCTCTGGGGCCAACGTCCTGACTTTC. It is translated as CASRRVSGANVLTF.

For the CDR3, the DNA is TGTGCCAGCTCCGACCTTAGAACAGGTTACGAGCAGTACTTC. As protein: CASSDLRTGYEQYF. This rearrangement joins TRBV18 to TRBJ2-7; a weak D match, TRBD1 (5 bases). Germline lookup yields CDR1 KGHSH and CDR2 LQKENI. The germline V and J ends were trimmed by 6 bases and 4 bases, with 16 bases remaining between them. CDR3 length equals 14 residues.

The chain links TRBV27 to TRBJ1-5; D remains ambiguous. This CDR3 spans 14 amino acids. CDR1 and CDR2 (germline): MNHEY, SMNVEV (reference sequence). Trimming stripped 3 bases from V and 3 bases from J, with 9 bases between. The CDR3 coding sequence is TGTGCCAGCAGTTTGGGCCACCCCAATCAGCCCCAGCATTTT. Translating gives CASSLGHPNQPQHF.

This clone was recorded only once. V gene TRBV27 combines with J gene TRBJ2-4; 8 bases are a match to TRBD1. The germline V gene encodes CDR1 MNHEY and CDR2 SMNVEV (reference sequence). The CDR3 consists of 14 residues. V shed 5 bases and J 9 bases; nucleotides not matched to a gene: 9. The DNA of the CDR3 is TGTGCCAGCAGTAAGACAGGGGACGGGGGCATTCAGTACTTC. Protein sequence: CASSKTGDGGIQYF.

V is TRBV11-3 and J is TRBJ2-1; 7 bases match TRBD1. Germline V lookup: CDR1 SGHNT, CDR2 YENEEA. The ends lost 6 bases at V and 6 bases at J; junction bases unmatched: 11. CDR3 length: 15 residues. The CDR3 DNA follows: TGTGCCAGCAGTAAGACAGGGTATGCCCGCAATGAGCAGTTCTTC. This codes for CASSKTGYARNEQFF.

The rearrangement uses TRBV9 and TRBJ2-1; 7 bases agree with TRBD2. Germline V gene sequence: CDR1 SGDLS, CDR2 YYNGEE. V was pared by 2 bases and J by 7 bases, with 3 bases of the junction left unmatched. The CDR3 sequence is 13 residues long. CDR3 in DNA: TGTGCCAGCAGCGTCTTCGGGGGGAATGAGCAGTTCTTC. It specifies CASSVFGGNEQFF.

The chain uses TRBV6-2 or TRBV6-3 and TRBJ2-1; D remains ambiguous. Germline values: CDR1 MNHEY, CDR2 SVGEGT. V dropped 6 bases and J dropped 8 bases, with 11 bases sitting between them. The CDR3 consists of 12 residues. The chain's CDR3 is CASSTTGYEQFF. CDR3 sequence (DNA): TGTGCCAGCAGCACGACTGGTTATGAGCAGTTCTTC.

This rearrangement joins TRBV9 to TRBJ1-1, with D perhaps matching TRBD1 (6 bases). Germline CDR1 reads SGDLS; CDR2 reads YYNGEE. The ends were cut back, 4 bases at V and 11 bases at J, with 18 bases in the middle. This CDR3 has 13 amino acids. The CDR3 sequence is CASSPNLAGDAFF. The CDR3 DNA is TGTGCCAGCAGCCCAAATCTCGCAGGGGATGCTTTCTTT.

This clone was observed once. V gene TRBV15 combines with J gene TRBJ2-7; 9 nucleotides agree with TRBD2. In germline, CDR1 is LNHNV, CDR2 YYDKDF (reference sequence). The CDR3 length is 13 residues. V lost 4 bases and J lost 5; bases outside the gene matches: 3. In DNA, the CDR3 is TGTGCCACCAGCATAGGACTAGCGAACGAGCAGTACTTC. Translation gives CATSIGLANEQYF.

This sequence joins TRBV4-1 and TRBJ2-3; 9 positions match TRBD2. V gave up 3 bases and J gave up 1 base; unmatched junction bases: 5. Germline V lookup: CDR1 MGHRA, CDR2 YSYEKL. This CDR3 spans 16 amino acids. The CDR3 nucleotides are TGCGCCAGCAGCCAGCTAGCGGGATCCCGCACAGATACGCAGTATTTT. This gives the protein CASSQLAGSRTDTQYF.

This chain connects TRBV7-9 to TRBJ1-1; the match to TRBD1 covers 7 bases. CDR3 length: 13 amino acids. Trimming removed 2 bases from V and 5 bases from J; junction bases left unmatched: 2. Germline CDR1 reads SEHNR; CDR2 reads FQNEAQ (reference sequence). CDR3 protein: CASSLTGQTEAFF. For the CDR3, the DNA is TGTGCCAGCAGCTTAACGGGACAGACTGAAGCTTTCTTT.

The gene calls are TRBV19 and TRBJ2-2, with 10 bases aligning to TRBD1. There are 19 residues in the CDR3. V dropped 0 bases and J dropped 3; count of bases not matched to a gene: 10. Germline-derived CDR1 and CDR2 are LNHDA and SQIVND (reference sequence). The CDR3 region has the DNA TGTGCCAGTAGTATAGAGGGTTCGGGACAGGGGTTCTACACCGGGGAGCTGTTTTTT. Translated: CASSIEGSGQGFYTGELFF.

This chain uses TRBV19 with TRBJ2-1; 9 bases line up with TRBD2. The J segment lost 13 bases and the V segment lost 3 bases, leaving 13 bases of the junction unmatched. This CDR3 spans 15 amino acids. Per the germline V gene, CDR1 is LNHDA and CDR2 is SQIVND (reference sequence). CDR3 bases: TGTGCCAGTAGTATTGCGGGGGGGCGGAGCCCTCTACAGTTCTTC. Translating gives CASSIAGGRSPLQFF.

The chain joins TRBV15 to TRBJ1-3; the D is unclear. Trimming stripped 1 base from V and 0 bases from J, with 10 bases between. There are 16 residues in the CDR3. Germline V gene sequence: CDR1 LNHNV, CDR2 YYDKDF (reference sequence). The CDR3, as DNA: TGTGCCACCAGCAGAGGCAATCCAGTCTCTGGAAACACCATATATTTT. It yields the protein CATSRGNPVSGNTIYF.

The sample holds one count of this clone. This chain joins TRBV30 and TRBJ2-7; D ambiguous. This CDR3 contains 14 residues. The germline V and J ends were trimmed by 0 bases and 3 bases, with 12 bases remaining between them. Per germline, CDR1 GTSNPN and CDR2 SVGIG (reference sequence). CDR3 in DNA: TGTGCCTGGAGTGTAGTCCGAGAAAGCTACGAGCAGTACTTC. This translates into CAWSVVRESYEQYF.

CDR3 loop: CASSLVSGGPYEQYF. The DNA for the CDR3 is TGCGCCAGCAGCTTGGTCTCGGGAGGCCCCTACGAGCAGTACTTC. This chain joins TRBV5-1 and TRBJ2-7; 7 bases fit TRBD2. This CDR3 has 15 residues. With 0 bases clipped from V and 2 bases from J, the junction kept 5 bases outside the gene matches. Germline assignment: CDR1 SGHRS and CDR2 YFSETQ.